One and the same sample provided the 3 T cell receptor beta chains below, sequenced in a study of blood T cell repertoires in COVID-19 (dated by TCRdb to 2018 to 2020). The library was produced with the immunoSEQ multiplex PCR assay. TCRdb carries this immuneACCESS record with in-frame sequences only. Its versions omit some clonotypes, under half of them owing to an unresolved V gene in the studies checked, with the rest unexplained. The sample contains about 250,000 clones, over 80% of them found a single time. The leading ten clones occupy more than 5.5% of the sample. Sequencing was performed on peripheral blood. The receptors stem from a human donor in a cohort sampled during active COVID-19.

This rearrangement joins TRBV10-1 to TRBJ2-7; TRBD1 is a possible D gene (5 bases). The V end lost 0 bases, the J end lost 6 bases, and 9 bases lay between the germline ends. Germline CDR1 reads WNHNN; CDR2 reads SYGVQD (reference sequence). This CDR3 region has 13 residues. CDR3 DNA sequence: TGCGCCAGCAGTGAGTCAGGGGTCGGCGAGCAGTACTTC. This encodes CASSESGVGEQYF.

The CDR3 coding sequence is TGCGCCAGCAGCCCGCCGGCAGTAGGGGGTTTTATGAACACTGAAGCTTTCTTT. Its protein is CASSPPAVGGFMNTEAFF. The chain couples TRBV5-1 to TRBJ1-1; maybe TRBD1 (6 bases). The germline V gene encodes CDR1 SGHRS and CDR2 YFSETQ. The CDR3 is 18 residues long. V shed 4 bases and J shed 0 bases, with 22 bases lying between them.

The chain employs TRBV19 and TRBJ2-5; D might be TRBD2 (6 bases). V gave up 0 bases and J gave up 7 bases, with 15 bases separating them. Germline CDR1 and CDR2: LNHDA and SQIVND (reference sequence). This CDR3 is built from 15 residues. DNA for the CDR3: TGTGCCAGTAGTATAGAGTCGACCCGGGGAGGGACCCAGTACTTC. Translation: CASSIESTRGGTQYF. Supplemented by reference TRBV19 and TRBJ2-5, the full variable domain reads DGGITQSPKYLFRKEGQNVTLSCEQNLNHDAMYWYRQDPGQGLRLIYYSQIVNDFQKGDIAEGYSVSREKKESFPLTVTSAQKNPTAFYLCASSIESTRGGTQYFGPGTRLLVL.